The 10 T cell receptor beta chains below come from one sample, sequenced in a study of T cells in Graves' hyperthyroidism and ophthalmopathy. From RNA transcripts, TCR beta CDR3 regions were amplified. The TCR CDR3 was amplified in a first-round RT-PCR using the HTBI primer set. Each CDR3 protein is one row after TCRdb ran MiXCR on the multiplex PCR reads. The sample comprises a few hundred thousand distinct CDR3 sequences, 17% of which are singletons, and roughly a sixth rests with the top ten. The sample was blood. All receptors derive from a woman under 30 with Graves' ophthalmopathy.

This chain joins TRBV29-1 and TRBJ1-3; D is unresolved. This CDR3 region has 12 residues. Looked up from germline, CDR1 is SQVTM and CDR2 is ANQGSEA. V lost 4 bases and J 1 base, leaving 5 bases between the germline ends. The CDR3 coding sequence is TGCAGCGTTGCGGGGTCTGGAAACACCATATATTTT. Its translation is CSVAGSGNTIYF.

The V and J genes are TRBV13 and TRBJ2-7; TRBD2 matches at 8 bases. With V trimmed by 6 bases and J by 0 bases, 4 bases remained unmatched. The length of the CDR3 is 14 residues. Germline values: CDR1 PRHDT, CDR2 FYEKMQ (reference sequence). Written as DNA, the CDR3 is TGTGCCAGCAGAAAGCGGGGGTACTCCTACGAGCAGTACTTC. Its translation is CASRKRGYSYEQYF. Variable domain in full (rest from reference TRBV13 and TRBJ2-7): AAGVIQSPRHLIKEKRETATLKCYPIPRHDTVYWYQQGPGQDPQFLISFYEKMQSDKGSIPDRFSAQQFSDYHSELNMSSLELGDSALYFCASRKRGYSYEQYFGPGTRLTVT.

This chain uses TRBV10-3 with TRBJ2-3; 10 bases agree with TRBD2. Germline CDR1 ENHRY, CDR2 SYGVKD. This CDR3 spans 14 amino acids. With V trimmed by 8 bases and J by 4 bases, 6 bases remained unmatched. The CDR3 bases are TGTGCCATCGCTAGCGGGAGTTCGGCAGATACGCAGTATTTT. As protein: CAIASGSSADTQYF.

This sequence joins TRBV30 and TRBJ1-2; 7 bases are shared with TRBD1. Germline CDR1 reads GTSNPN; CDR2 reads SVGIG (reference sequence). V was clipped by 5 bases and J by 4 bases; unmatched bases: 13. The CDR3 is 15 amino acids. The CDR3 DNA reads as TGTGCCTGGGACCACCCAACAGGGGACCTCTATGGCTACACCTTC. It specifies CAWDHPTGDLYGYTF.

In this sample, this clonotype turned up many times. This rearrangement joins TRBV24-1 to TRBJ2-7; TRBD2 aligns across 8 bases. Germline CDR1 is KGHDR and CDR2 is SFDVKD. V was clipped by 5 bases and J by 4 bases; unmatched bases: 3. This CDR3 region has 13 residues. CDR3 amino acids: CATSAAGGYEQYF. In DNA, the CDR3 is TGTGCCACCAGTGCGGCGGGAGGATACGAGCAGTACTTC.

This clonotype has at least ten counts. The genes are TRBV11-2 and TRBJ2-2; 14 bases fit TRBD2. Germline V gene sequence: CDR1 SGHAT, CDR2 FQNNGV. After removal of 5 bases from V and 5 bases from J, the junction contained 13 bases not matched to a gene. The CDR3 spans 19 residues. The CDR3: CASSATSGRAWGRTGELFF. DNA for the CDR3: TGTGCCAGCAGCGCGACTAGCGGGAGGGCCTGGGGAAGGACCGGGGAGCTGTTTTTT.

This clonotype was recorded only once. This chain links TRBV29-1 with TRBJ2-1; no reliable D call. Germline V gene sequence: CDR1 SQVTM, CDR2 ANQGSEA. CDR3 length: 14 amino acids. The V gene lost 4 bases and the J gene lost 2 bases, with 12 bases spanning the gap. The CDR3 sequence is CSVVSQNAYNEQFF. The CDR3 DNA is TGCAGCGTTGTTAGTCAGAACGCCTACAATGAGCAGTTCTTC.

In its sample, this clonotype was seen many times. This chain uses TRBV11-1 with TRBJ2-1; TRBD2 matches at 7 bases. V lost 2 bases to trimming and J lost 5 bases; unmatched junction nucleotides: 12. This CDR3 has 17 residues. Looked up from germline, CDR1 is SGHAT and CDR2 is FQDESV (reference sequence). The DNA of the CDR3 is TGTGCCAGCAGCTTATACCCTAGCGGAGATCGACACAATGAGCAGTTCTTC. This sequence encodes CASSLYPSGDRHNEQFF.

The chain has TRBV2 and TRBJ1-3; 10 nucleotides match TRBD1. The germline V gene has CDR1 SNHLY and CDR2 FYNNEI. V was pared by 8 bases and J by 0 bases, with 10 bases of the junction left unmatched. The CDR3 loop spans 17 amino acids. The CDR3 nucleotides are TGTGCCAGCGCCCCGGGACAGGGGAGGCTCTCTGGAAACACCATATATTTT. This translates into CASAPGQGRLSGNTIYF.

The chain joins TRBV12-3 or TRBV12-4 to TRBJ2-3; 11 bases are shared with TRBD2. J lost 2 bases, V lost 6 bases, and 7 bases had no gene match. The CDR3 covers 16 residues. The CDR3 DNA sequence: TGTGCCAGCAGATCTAGCGGGGGGACTTTCACAGATACGCAGTATTTT. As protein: CASRSSGGTFTDTQYF.